Listed here are 30 T cell receptor beta chains from one sample, sequenced in a study of T-cell memory formation after mild COVID-19. From the 5' RACE reads, TCRdb called clonotypes with MiXCR, one entry per CDR3 protein. This table has around 300,000 distinct CDR3 sequences, roughly 13% appearing once. Material: PBMCs or a T cell subset sorted from them (not recorded which). These receptors were collected from a man between 18 and 29 years old who had mild COVID-19 (a few samples of this study predate the infection). Cell type and time point are not known.

The V call is TRBV12-3 or TRBV12-4, the J call TRBJ1-1; 7 nucleotides agree with TRBD1. The CDR3 runs to 13 residues. V trimming: 7 bases; J trimming: 5 bases; junction bases outside the gene matches: 7. The CDR3 loop reads CASTTGEETEAFF. CDR3 sequence (DNA): TGTGCCAGCACTACAGGGGAGGAGACTGAAGCTTTCTTT.

The V and J genes are TRBV19 and TRBJ1-1, with D perhaps TRBD1 (5 bases). The germline V gene encodes CDR1 LNHDA and CDR2 SQIVND (reference sequence). The CDR3 spans 13 residues. V was cut by 3 bases and J by 3 bases, with 8 bases left in between. The CDR3 coding sequence is TGTGCCAGTAGTATTGGGGGGTACACTGAAGCTTTCTTT. This gives the protein CASSIGGYTEAFF.

This clonotype occurred a few times. This rearrangement joins TRBV20-1 to TRBJ1-4, with D unclear. CDR3 length: 12 amino acids. Trimming took 3 bases from V and 8 from J, leaving 10 bases between them. Per germline, CDR1 DFQATT and CDR2 SNEGSKA (reference sequence). In DNA form, the CDR3 reads TGCAGTGCTAGGCACAGCCTGGAAAAACTGTTTTTT. As protein: CSARHSLEKLFF.

This clonotype has a count of ten or more. The rearrangement joins TRBV5-1 to TRBJ2-3; 7 positions match TRBD1. V gave up 2 bases and J gave up 2 bases; unmatched junction bases: 5. The V gene's germline CDR1 is SGHRS and CDR2 YFSETQ. CDR3 length: 15 residues. CDR3 sequence reads: CASSFGTASTDTQYF. In DNA form, the CDR3 reads TGCGCCAGCAGCTTCGGGACAGCCTCCACAGATACGCAGTATTTT. Together with reference TRBV5-1 and TRBJ2-3, the CDR3 gives the full variable domain: KAGVTQTPRYLIKTRGQQVTLSCSPISGHRSVSWYQQTPGQGLQFLFEYFSETQRNKGNFPGRFSGRQFSNSRSEMNVSTLELGDSALYLCASSFGTASTDTQYFGPGTRLTVL.

This clonotype has more than one count but fewer than ten. The chain has TRBV6-5 and TRBJ1-1; a weak D match, TRBD1 (5 bases). The CDR3 covers 14 residues. V dropped 2 bases and J dropped 3 bases, with 10 bases sitting between them. Germline-derived CDR1 and CDR2 are MNHEY and SVGAGI. Written as DNA, the CDR3 is TGTGCCAGCAGTTACGCTGGGACTTACACTGAAGCTTTCTTT. Its protein is CASSYAGTYTEAFF.

This clonotype showed up just a few times. CDR3 nucleotides: TGTGCCAGCAGCTCTTCCGGTGGGTCGATAGATACGCAGTATTTT. It yields the protein CASSSSGGSIDTQYF. This chain uses TRBV7-3 with TRBJ2-3; unclear D gene. This CDR3 spans 15 amino acids. V was pared by 4 bases and J by 5 bases, with 16 bases between. CDR1 SGHTA and CDR2 FQGTGA come from the germline V gene.

This clonotype showed up many times. V and J are TRBV27 and TRBJ2-7; D might be TRBD1 (5 bases). From germline, CDR1 is MNHEY and CDR2 SMNVEV (reference sequence). This CDR3 spans 13 amino acids. V lost 5 bases to trimming and J lost 7 bases, with 15 bases between them. The CDR3 DNA is TGTGCCAGCAGTCGTACAGGATCTTATGAGCAGTACTTC. Protein sequence: CASSRTGSYEQYF.

This clonotype has a handful of counts. The J gene is TRBJ1-6, the V gene TRBV7-9; no definite D call. The CDR3 has 12 residues. CDR1 and CDR2 from the germline V gene are SEHNR and FQNEAQ (reference sequence). V lost 3 bases to trimming and J lost 12 bases, with 9 bases between them. The DNA for the CDR3 is TGTGCCAGCAGCTTGGATGGTCTACCCCTCCACTTT. Translating gives CASSLDGLPLHF.

The gene calls are TRBV4-2 and TRBJ2-3; D might be TRBD2 (6 bases). Trimming took 2 bases from V and 6 from J, leaving 6 bases between them. Germline CDR1 reads LGHNA; CDR2 reads YNFKEQ. This CDR3 spans 12 amino acids. CDR3 nucleotides: TGTGCCAGCAGCCAACTAGCGGATACGCAGTATTTT. Encoded protein: CASSQLADTQYF.

This clonotype appeared a few times. The genes are TRBV4-3 and TRBJ2-3, with 9 bases aligning to TRBD1. There are 15 residues in the CDR3. Trimming cost V 4 bases and J 4 bases; bases outside gene matches: 6. Germline V gene sequence: CDR1 LGHNA, CDR2 YSLEER. The CDR3 DNA reads as TGCGCCAGCAGCCTCGTCGGGACAGGGTCAGATACGCAGTATTTT. It specifies CASSLVGTGSDTQYF.

This chain links TRBV7-2 with TRBJ2-3; D is unresolved. Germline loops: CDR1 SGHTA, CDR2 FQGNSA. Trimming took 8 bases from V and 5 from J, leaving 14 bases between them. CDR3 size: 13 residues. CDR3 amino acids: CASATIQRDTQYF. CDR3 nucleotide sequence: TGTGCCAGCGCCACCATTCAGCGAGATACGCAGTATTTT. Full variable domain (remainder filled in from reference TRBV7-2 and TRBJ2-3): GAGVSQSPSNKVTEKGKDVELRCDPISGHTALYWYRQSLGQGLEFLIYFQGNSAPDKSGLPSDRFSAERTGGSVSTLTIQRTQQEDSAVYLCASATIQRDTQYFGPGTRLTVL.

Ten or more counts support this clonotype. The V and J genes are TRBV7-8 and TRBJ2-3; 9 bases are shared with TRBD2. In germline, CDR1 is SGHVS, CDR2 FQNEAQ. The V and J ends lost 3 bases and 10 bases, in that order; junction bases with no gene match: 5. CDR3 length: 13 residues. The CDR3 sequence is CASSFAAGGPQYF. For the CDR3, the DNA is TGTGCCAGCAGCTTCGCCGCGGGGGGGCCGCAGTATTTT.

The chain employs TRBV15 and TRBJ2-3; 9 bases align to TRBD2. Germline CDR1 is LNHNV and CDR2 is YYDKDF (reference sequence). The CDR3 is 16 residues long. J gave up 2 bases and V 5 bases, and 8 bases lay outside the gene matches. The CDR3 reads CATSGRTSVFTDTQYF. The CDR3 coding sequence is TGTGCCACCAGCGGAAGGACTAGCGTCTTCACAGATACGCAGTATTTT.

This clonotype was seen only a few times. The chain links TRBV7-9 to TRBJ2-3; the D call may be TRBD1 or TRBD2 (5 bases each). The germline V and J ends were trimmed by 4 bases and 5 bases, with 16 bases remaining between them. This CDR3 contains 15 residues. Germline V lookup: CDR1 SEHNR, CDR2 FQNEAQ (reference sequence). CDR3: CASSSPRDEGDTQYF. The CDR3 DNA is TGTGCCAGCAGCTCGCCGAGGGACGAGGGAGATACGCAGTATTTT. Full variable domain (outside the CDR3, taken from reference TRBV7-9 and TRBJ2-3): DTGVSQNPRHKITKRGQNVTFRCDPISEHNRLYWYRQTLGQGPEFLTYFQNEAQLEKSRLLSDRFSAERPKGSFSTLEIQRTEQGDSAMYLCASSSPRDEGDTQYFGPGTRLTVL.

The V gene is TRBV20-1, the J gene TRBJ2-7; 7 bases align to TRBD1. Losses at the gene ends were 5 bases for V and 3 bases for J; bases not matched to a gene: 7. Germline lookup yields CDR1 DFQATT and CDR2 SNEGSKA (reference sequence). The CDR3 consists of 13 residues. This chain's CDR3 is CSADRTGSYEQYF. The CDR3 DNA is TGCAGTGCTGATCGGACAGGCAGCTACGAGCAGTACTTC.

Only a few counts were recorded for this clonotype. The chain has TRBV18 and TRBJ2-7; no reliable D call. CDR1 KGHSH and CDR2 LQKENI come from the germline V gene. V was clipped by 3 bases and J by 1 base, with 10 bases between them. CDR3 length equals 14 residues. This CDR3 reads CASSPGSSSYEQYV. Here the CDR3 DNA reads TGTGCCAGCTCACCGGGGTCATCGTCCTACGAGCAGTACGTC.

This chain links TRBV28 with TRBJ2-7; TRBD2 matches 7 bases. CDR1 and CDR2 from the germline V gene are MDHEN and SYDVKM. The CDR3 consists of 12 residues. V lost 8 bases and J lost 3; bases outside the gene matches: 4. The CDR3 is CASSGGVYEQYV. CDR3 DNA: TGTGCCAGCTCGGGGGGAGTCTACGAGCAGTACGTC.

This rearrangement joins TRBV20-1 to TRBJ1-2, with 8 positions matching TRBD1. Germline V gene data show CDR1 as DFQATT and CDR2 as SNEGSKA (reference sequence). The CDR3 is made up of 14 amino acids. V was pared by 0 bases and J by 5 bases, with 5 bases of the junction left unmatched. CDR3 DNA sequence: TGCAGTGCTAGAGATCAACAGGGGGGTTATGGCTACACCTTC. This encodes CSARDQQGGYGYTF.

This chain uses TRBV20-1 with TRBJ2-3; unclear D gene. Germline V gene lookup returns CDR1 DFQATT and CDR2 SNEGSKA (reference sequence). The CDR3 loop spans 14 amino acids. V dropped 6 bases and J dropped 0 bases, with 13 bases sitting between them. CDR3 DNA: TGCAGTGCGCCCCTAGTCCCTAGCACAGATACGCAGTATTTT. This sequence encodes CSAPLVPSTDTQYF.

The rearrangement uses TRBV7-2 and TRBJ2-5; D gene uncertain. The V end lost 2 bases, the J end lost 3 bases, and 4 bases lay between the germline ends. The CDR3 is 12 residues long. Germline V gene sequence: CDR1 SGHTA, CDR2 FQGNSA. DNA for the CDR3: TGTGCCAGCAGCTTAAACGAAGAGACCCAGTACTTC. As protein: CASSLNEETQYF.

This clonotype was recorded a few times. The chain combines TRBV4-1 with TRBJ2-2; D may be TRBD2 (5 bases). Per the germline V gene, CDR1 is MGHRA and CDR2 is YSYEKL. The CDR3 has 13 amino acids. Trimming pared 8 bases from V and 7 bases from J, leaving 14 bases between. Written as DNA, the CDR3 is TGCGCCAGCGCCCGGATAGGAGGCGGGGAGCTGTTTTTT. This codes for CASARIGGGELFF.

This rearrangement joins TRBV11-2 to TRBJ2-3; no definite D call. This CDR3 contains 17 residues. In germline, CDR1 is SGHAT, CDR2 FQNNGV. V shed 4 bases and J shed 0 bases, with 17 bases lying between them. The CDR3 sequence: CASSYGRRLPSTDTQYF. The CDR3, as DNA: TGTGCCAGCAGCTACGGGCGCAGATTACCCAGCACAGATACGCAGTATTTT.

This clonotype was detected a few times. The J gene is TRBJ2-5, the V gene TRBV5-4; 10 bases are a match to TRBD1. This CDR3 has 15 amino acids. Trimming removed 5 bases from V and 5 bases from J; junction bases left unmatched: 9. Germline V gene data show CDR1 as SGHNT and CDR2 as YYREEE (reference sequence). CDR3 coding DNA: TGTGCCAGCAGTTCCCGGGACAGGGGAGGGGAGACCCAGTACTTC. The encoded protein is CASSSRDRGGETQYF.

The V gene is TRBV4-3, the J gene TRBJ2-1; TRBD2 matches 9 bases. The CDR3 is made up of 16 amino acids. After removal of 0 bases from V and 4 bases from J, the junction contained 4 bases not matched to a gene. The germline gives CDR1 LGHNA, CDR2 YSLEER. DNA for the CDR3: TGCGCCAGCAGCCAAGAGCCAAGCGGGGGGTACAATGAGCAGTTCTTC. Its protein product is CASSQEPSGGYNEQFF.

This clonotype was counted a few times. This rearrangement joins TRBV15 to TRBJ2-2, with D tentatively TRBD1 (5 bases). With 6 bases removed from V and 1 base from J, the gap between germline ends came to 15 bases. The CDR3 runs to 16 residues. The germline CDR1 and CDR2 sequences are LNHNV and YYDKDF (reference sequence). The CDR3 region is CATRRTQGLNTGELFF. The CDR3, as DNA: TGTGCCACCAGACGGACGCAGGGCTTGAACACCGGGGAGCTGTTTTTT. Variable domain in full (rest from reference TRBV15 and TRBJ2-2): DAMVIQNPRYQVTQFGKPVTLSCSQTLNHNVMYWYQQKSSQAPKLLFHYYDKDFNNEADTPDNFQSRRPNTSFCFLDIRSPGLGDTAMYLCATRRTQGLNTGELFFGEGSRLTVL.

The chain employs TRBV11-2 and TRBJ2-5; 9 bases agree with TRBD1. Germline V gives CDR1 SGHAT, CDR2 FQNNGV. This CDR3 is 16 amino acids long. After removal of 4 bases from V and 5 bases from J, the junction contained 11 bases not matched to a gene. The CDR3 coding sequence is TGTGCCAGCAGCTCGCGGACAGGGGCTATTTTTGAGACCCAGTACTTC. Its translation: CASSSRTGAIFETQYF.

The table lists this clonotype with a few counts. The chain links TRBV7-2 to TRBJ1-2; TRBD1 agrees at 8 bases. V dropped 5 bases and J dropped 4; count of bases not matched to a gene: 3. This CDR3 spans 13 amino acids. The germline gives CDR1 SGHTA, CDR2 FQGNSA. CDR3: CASSGQGGYGYTF. The DNA for the CDR3 is TGTGCCAGCAGCGGACAGGGTGGCTATGGCTACACCTTC.

The chain joins TRBV20-1 to TRBJ1-3; D is uncertain. CDR1 is DFQATT and CDR2 is SNEGSKA in the germline V gene (reference sequence). With 3 bases removed from V and 0 bases from J, the gap between germline ends came to 6 bases. The CDR3 contains 13 residues. CDR3 region: CSASRASGNTIYF. CDR3 DNA: TGCAGTGCTAGTCGGGCCTCTGGAAACACCATATATTTT.

J is TRBJ2-2 and V is TRBV20-1, with 9 positions matching TRBD1. The CDR3 contains 16 residues. V shed 5 bases and J 3 bases; nucleotides not matched to a gene: 10. CDR1 and CDR2 from the germline V gene are DFQATT and SNEGSKA (reference sequence). As DNA, the CDR3 is TGCAGTGCTCTCATCCCGGGACAGGGTGACACCGGGGAGCTGTTTTTT. Its protein product is CSALIPGQGDTGELFF.

The chain is built from TRBV7-8 and TRBJ1-1; no clear D. CDR1 and CDR2 from the germline V gene are SGHVS and FQNEAQ. The CDR3 contains 12 residues. V was cut by 3 bases and J by 9 bases, with 11 bases left in between. CDR3 coding DNA: TGTGCCAGCAGCTTTCACTGGACCCAAGCTTTCTTT. Translation: CASSFHWTQAFF. The entire variable domain, with the rest obtained from reference TRBV7-8 and TRBJ1-1, is as follows: GAGVSQSPRYKVAKRGQDVALRCDPISGHVSLFWYQQALGQGPEFLTYFQNEAQLDKSGLPSDRFFAERPEGSVSTLKIQRTQQEDSAVYLCASSFHWTQAFFGQGTRLTVV.